A selection of T cell receptor beta chains follows, all from one sample in a study of shared clonotypes between healthy human individuals. Clones were read by immunoSEQ multiplex PCR, and TCRdb kept only the in-frame ones, dropping some. The sample shows some 500,000 clones, 95% to 96% of them seen only once. Material for sequencing was naive CD4+ T cells sorted from blood. The receptors come from a woman in her 30s in good health. Both conserved end residues are part of each CDR3. The order of the fields is CDR3 protein, V gene.

CDR3 protein: CASSLHRGSGYTF
V gene: TRBV27

CDR3 protein: CASSLTGEAEKLFF
V gene: TRBV27

CDR3 protein: CASSYEAGANTGELFF
V gene: TRBV6-5

CDR3 protein: CASRQTGGGTDTQYF
V gene: TRBV28

CDR3 protein: CASSLRPGLAGSGGPYNEQFF
V gene: TRBV27

CDR3 protein: CASSIHRRGGTEAFF
V gene: TRBV6-5

CDR3 protein: CASSLGGRLLLNTGELFF
V gene: TRBV7-9

CDR3 protein: CASSLDNEQFF
V gene: TRBV18

CDR3 protein: CASSPGHNEKLFF
V gene: TRBV11-2

CDR3 protein: CASSSQGLAGAEQYF
V gene: TRBV7-6